This T cell receptor (beta chain) was sequenced during a study of graft-versus-host responses after intestinal transplantation. Study-wide context: Isolated intestinal, liver-intestinal, or multivisceral transplants were what recipients had. Each recipient received anti-thymocyte globulin induction, then tacrolimus and steroids for about 3 years. Findings and limits, study-wide: GvH clones detected in recipient marrow included some appearing first in ileum or blood. Circulating GvH clones peaking coincided with falling HvG clones soon after transplant.

Germline CDR1 and CDR2: SGHTS and YDEGEE. Trimming at V came to 6 bases and at J to 5 bases, leaving 6 bases not matched to a gene. The CDR3 is 15 residues long. A note on this clone: Antigen unknown.

Profiling relied on immunoSEQ multiplex PCR, and the TCRdb table lists in-frame clones only, not all of them. The data contain 9,500 to 15,000 clones, about 68% of them singletons. Both intraepithelial and lamina propria lymphocytes were released by processing graft tissue. The gene calls are TRBV5-8 and TRBJ2-3; 13 bases map to TRBD2. The TCR comes from a human patient who received an intestinal transplant, so some T cells may come from the graft donor. Sequences were derived from ileum tissue, sampled 142 days after intestinal transplantation. The CDR3 nucleotides read TGTGCCAGCACCATCCGGACTAGCGGGGGAGATACGCAGTATTTT. This translates into CASTIRTSGGDTQYF.